Following are 27 T cell receptor beta chains from one sample sequenced in a study of T cells in Graves' hyperthyroidism and ophthalmopathy. It was RNA transcripts that yielded the amplified TCR beta CDR3 regions. HTBI primers were the set used in a first-round RT-PCR of the TCR CDR3. TCRdb analysed the multiplex PCR reads with MiXCR anew, one entry per CDR3 protein. The sample carries fewer than 750,000 distinct CDR3 sequences, approximately 15% recorded once. What was sequenced was blood. These receptors all come from a woman aged 45-65 years with Graves' ophthalmopathy.

There are many counts of this clonotype. This sequence joins TRBV20-1 and TRBJ1-6; the D is unclear. Trimming pared 3 bases from V and 9 bases from J, leaving 21 bases between. Germline CDR1 reads DFQATT; CDR2 reads SNEGSKA (reference sequence). This CDR3 region has 16 residues. CDR3 in amino acids: CSASFGVGRGSSPLHF. DNA for the CDR3: TGCAGTGCTAGTTTTGGGGTAGGGCGGGGTAGTTCACCCCTCCACTTT.

Many counts were recorded for this clonotype. The chain uses TRBV6-1 and TRBJ1-1; D is unresolved. CDR3 length equals 12 residues. Looked up from germline, CDR1 is MNHNS and CDR2 is SASEGT. Between the trimmed V and J ends, which lost 1 base and 6 bases, there was a span of 6 bases. The CDR3 nucleotides are TGTGCCAGCAGTGAAGTGGGGTCTGAAGCTTTCTTT. It codes for CASSEVGSEAFF.

This clonotype was observed many times. The chain combines TRBV9 with TRBJ2-3; 8 positions agree with TRBD2. J lost 1 base, V lost 5 bases, and 6 bases had no gene match. This CDR3 spans 15 amino acids. From germline, CDR1 is SGDLS and CDR2 YYNGEE. DNA for the CDR3: TGTGCCAGCAGACCAGCGGGAGTAGGCACAGATACGCAGTATTTT. This sequence encodes CASRPAGVGTDTQYF.

This clonotype has at least ten counts. The gene calls are TRBV6-1 and TRBJ2-1; 10 bases line up with TRBD2. Per the germline V gene, CDR1 is MNHNS and CDR2 is SASEGT. The CDR3 sequence is 17 residues long. With 3 bases clipped from V and 3 bases from J, the junction kept 8 bases outside the gene matches. The CDR3 region is CASSDLARLAGYNEQFF. In DNA form, the CDR3 reads TGTGCCAGCAGTGATCTAGCAAGACTAGCGGGCTACAATGAGCAGTTCTTC.

This clonotype was observed a few times. This sequence may be a read error, since a much larger clone differs from it by one base. The chain couples TRBV12-5 to TRBJ2-1, with D tentatively TRBD2 (7 bases). There are 15 residues in the CDR3. Germline values: CDR1 LGHNT, CDR2 FRNRAP. The CDR3 sequence: CASGLVRGADNEQSF. The DNA for the CDR3 is TGTGCTAGTGGTTTGGTACGGGGGGCTGACAATGAGCAGTCCTTC.

This clonotype was seen a few times. The chain recombines TRBV6-1 with TRBJ1-3; no definite D call. This CDR3 is 14 amino acids long. Germline CDR1 is MNHNS and CDR2 is SASEGT. The V end lost 6 bases, the J end lost 0 bases, and 9 bases lay between the germline ends. CDR3 in amino acids: CASSPGHSGNTIYF. The CDR3, as DNA: TGTGCCAGCAGCCCAGGTCACTCTGGAAACACCATATATTTT.

This clonotype was recorded at least ten times. This chain links TRBV2 with TRBJ1-1; 7 bases are a match to TRBD1. This CDR3 is 11 amino acids long. V dropped 10 bases and J dropped 3; count of bases not matched to a gene: 2. Germline V CDR1 and CDR2: SNHLY, FYNNEI. The CDR3 is CATGTDTEAFF. CDR3 nucleotide sequence: TGTGCCACAGGGACAGACACTGAAGCTTTCTTT.

V usage is TRBV20-1 and J usage is TRBJ1-6, with D unresolved. This CDR3 comprises 16 residues. V lost 4 bases to trimming and J lost 4 bases, with 17 bases between them. Germline lookup yields CDR1 DFQATT and CDR2 SNEGSKA (reference sequence). The CDR3 sequence is CSAIPADQEYNSPLHF. DNA for the CDR3: TGCAGTGCTATCCCGGCGGACCAGGAGTATAATTCACCCCTCCACTTT.

Written as DNA, the CDR3 is TGTGCCAGCAGCTACGACCTGACAGGAGGCATCTATGGCTACACCTTC. Translated: CASSYDLTGGIYGYTF. This chain joins TRBV5-5 and TRBJ1-2; tentatively, D is TRBD1 (6 bases). Germline values: CDR1 SGHKS, CDR2 YYEKEE (reference sequence). V was cut by 3 bases and J by 4 bases, with 19 bases left in between. The CDR3 spans 16 residues.

This clonotype showed up many times. V is TRBV6-2 or TRBV6-3 and J is TRBJ2-5; D is possibly TRBD1 (5 bases). Germline assignment: CDR1 MNHEY and CDR2 SVGEGT. V was trimmed by 6 bases and J by 2 bases, leaving 13 bases between them. This CDR3 has 14 residues. CDR3 residues: CASRRQFGQETQYF. The CDR3 DNA is TGTGCCAGCAGACGACAGTTTGGACAAGAGACCCAGTACTTC.

This clonotype was detected ten times or more. The V gene is TRBV7-9, the J gene TRBJ1-1; possibly TRBD1 for D (5 bases). Germline CDR1 is SEHNR and CDR2 is FQNEAQ (reference sequence). The CDR3 has 12 amino acids. Trimming removed 8 bases at V and 4 bases at J, with 11 bases between. The CDR3 DNA is TGTGCCAGCGCGGGGGGTTTCACTGAAGCTTTCTTT. This translates into CASAGGFTEAFF.

This clonotype was counted many times. The chain recombines TRBV6-1 with TRBJ2-3; D unresolved. CDR3 length equals 13 residues. Germline CDR1 and CDR2: MNHNS and SASEGT. With 5 bases removed from V and 5 bases from J, the gap between germline ends came to 11 bases. The CDR3 nucleotides are TGTGCCAGCAGTTACGGTCCGGGAGATACGCAGTATTTT. It is translated as CASSYGPGDTQYF.

This clonotype has only a few counts. The chain recombines TRBV7-6 with TRBJ2-1, with D perhaps assigned TRBD1 or TRBD2 (5 bases each). The CDR3 is 17 residues long. V was trimmed by 5 bases and J by 5 bases, leaving 22 bases between them. Looked up from germline, CDR1 is SGHVS and CDR2 is FNYEAQ. DNA for the CDR3: TGTGCCAGCAGCCCAGGTGGGGGTTTGAGGTTTCACAATGAGCAGTTCTTC. This encodes CASSPGGGLRFHNEQFF.

Many counts were recorded for this clonotype. This chain uses TRBV27 with TRBJ1-1; D is unresolved. CDR1 and CDR2 (germline): MNHEY, SMNVEV (reference sequence). The CDR3 is 13 residues long. V lost 9 bases to trimming and J lost 4 bases, with 15 bases between them. CDR3 region: CASSSGGGTEAFF. In DNA, the CDR3 is TGTGCCAGTTCCTCTGGAGGTGGCACTGAAGCTTTCTTT.

V usage is TRBV24-1 and J usage is TRBJ1-1, with TRBD1 as a possible D gene (6 bases). CDR1 is KGHDR and CDR2 is SFDVKD in the germline V gene. The CDR3 is 13 residues long. V was clipped by 3 bases and J by 5 bases, with 9 bases between them. The CDR3 region has the DNA TGTGCCACCAGTGATCGTAGGGGGACTGAAGCTTTCTTT. Its protein is CATSDRRGTEAFF.

The sample holds a few counts of this clonotype. The DNA for the CDR3 is TGCAGCGTAGACCACAAGAGCTCCTACAATGAGCAGTTCTTC. Encoded protein: CSVDHKSSYNEQFF. The V call is TRBV29-1, the J call TRBJ2-1; D is undetermined. The V gene lost 6 bases and the J gene lost 0 bases, with 12 bases spanning the gap. Germline V gives CDR1 SQVTM, CDR2 ANQGSEA. The CDR3 contains 14 residues.

As to this clonotype: One base away lies a much larger clone, so this may be a sequencing read error. This chain links TRBV12-3 or TRBV12-4 with TRBJ1-2; perhaps TRBD1 as D (5 bases). The CDR3 contains 14 residues. The CDR3 sequence is CASSFRGRENGCTF. The CDR3 DNA reads TGTGCCAGCAGTTTTCGAGGCAGGGAGAATGGCTGCACCTTC.

In this sample, this clonotype turned up a few times. No DNA is shown, since the ends of the CDR3 on it are uncertain; the CDR3 is the one TCRdb lists. The chain carries TRBV19 and TRBJ2-1. The CDR3 sequence runs 15 residues, both termini included. Germline CDR1 and CDR2: LNHDA and SQIVND (reference sequence). CDR3 amino acids: CASTSDGYLGNEQFF.

This clonotype was detected ten times or more. Compared with germline, one end of the junction differs, possibly owing to a read error. This sequence joins TRBV30 and TRBJ2-1; D is undetermined. This CDR3 is built from 11 residues. The germline V gene has CDR1 GTSNPN and CDR2 SVGIG (reference sequence). The CDR3 DNA reads TGTGTCTGGGGTCAGTCCGATGAGCAGTTCTTC. Translating it yields CVWGQSDEQFF.

The rearrangement joins TRBV20-1 to TRBJ2-2; D is uncertain. Germline CDR1 DFQATT, CDR2 SNEGSKA (reference sequence). This CDR3 has 13 amino acids. Trimming cost V 1 base and J 4 bases, with 7 bases left between them. CDR3 protein: CSARGPPTGELFF. As DNA, the CDR3 is TGCAGTGCTAGAGGACCGCCCACCGGGGAGCTGTTTTTT.

The rearrangement uses TRBV5-6 and TRBJ1-6, with TRBD1 matching 7 bases. Germline trimming cut 4 bases from V and 10 bases from J; bases unmatched to any gene: 8. The CDR3 is 14 amino acids. CDR1 SGHDT and CDR2 YYEEEE come from the germline V gene. The CDR3 region is CASSLPSGGSPLHF. The DNA for the CDR3 is TGTGCCAGCAGCCTCCCTTCAGGGGGATCACCCCTCCACTTT.

This clonotype was seen at least ten times. The chain carries TRBV11-2 and TRBJ2-1; D may be TRBD1 (5 bases). Germline assignment: CDR1 SGHAT and CDR2 FQNNGV. Deletions cut 0 bases from V and 0 bases from J, with 12 bases between. This CDR3 has 17 amino acids. In DNA, the CDR3 is TGTGCCAGCAGCTTAGATTCAGGGATCGGCTCCTACAATGAGCAGTTCTTC. The encoded protein is CASSLDSGIGSYNEQFF.

The chain carries TRBV20-1 and TRBJ2-2, with 8 positions matching TRBD2. The CDR3 sequence is 15 residues long. Unmatched junction bases numbered 6, after V lost 2 bases and J lost 4 bases. Germline V lookup: CDR1 DFQATT, CDR2 SNEGSKA (reference sequence). For the CDR3, the DNA is TGCAGTGCTAGATCTAGCGGGTGGGGCACCGGGGAGCTGTTTTTT. It encodes CSARSSGWGTGELFF.

The rearrangement uses TRBV19 and TRBJ1-6; D unclear. The V gene's germline CDR1 is LNHDA and CDR2 SQIVND (reference sequence). V lost 7 bases to trimming and J lost 7 bases, with 20 bases between them. This CDR3 comprises 16 residues. The CDR3 nucleotides are TGTGCCAGTACCAATCGGGCTCTCGGCGGGAATTCACCCCTCCACTTT. Its translation is CASTNRALGGNSPLHF.

The chain is built from TRBV4-3 and TRBJ2-3; D might be TRBD2 (6 bases). Germline V CDR1 and CDR2: LGHNA, YSLEER. CDR3 length equals 17 residues. V shed 0 bases and J shed 2 bases, with 15 bases lying between them. CDR3 bases: TGCGCCAGCAGCCAAGATTTGGGGCGGGAAGTCACAGATACGCAGTATTTT. Its translation is CASSQDLGREVTDTQYF.

This clonotype was recorded many times. This chain connects TRBV5-1 to TRBJ2-2; no clear D. Trimming stripped 1 base from V and 0 bases from J, with 10 bases between. CDR1 is SGHRS and CDR2 is YFSETQ in the germline V gene. The CDR3 runs to 16 residues. The CDR3 reads CASSLWASTNTGELFF. The CDR3 region has the DNA TGCGCCAGCAGCTTGTGGGCCTCCACGAACACCGGGGAGCTGTTTTTT.

CDR3 loop: CASSPGGSHEQYF. The DNA of the CDR3 is TGTGCCAGCTCACCAGGGGGGAGCCACGAGCAGTACTTC. The rearrangement links TRBV18 to TRBJ2-7, with D maybe TRBD2 (6 bases). CDR1 and CDR2 from the germline V gene are KGHSH and LQKENI. The CDR3 has 13 amino acids. V dropped 2 bases and J dropped 5 bases, with 10 bases sitting between them.